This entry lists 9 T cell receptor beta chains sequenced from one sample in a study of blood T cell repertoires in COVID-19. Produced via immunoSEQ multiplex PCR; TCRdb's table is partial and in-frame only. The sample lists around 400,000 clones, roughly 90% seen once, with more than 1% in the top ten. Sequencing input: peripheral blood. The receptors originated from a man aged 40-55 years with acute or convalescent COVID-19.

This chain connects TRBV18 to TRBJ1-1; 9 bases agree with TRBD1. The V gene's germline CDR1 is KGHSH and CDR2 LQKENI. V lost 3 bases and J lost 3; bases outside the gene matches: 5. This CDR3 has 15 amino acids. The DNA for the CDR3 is TGTGCCAGCTCACCGTCGGGACAGGGAGACACTGAAGCTTTCTTT. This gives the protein CASSPSGQGDTEAFF.

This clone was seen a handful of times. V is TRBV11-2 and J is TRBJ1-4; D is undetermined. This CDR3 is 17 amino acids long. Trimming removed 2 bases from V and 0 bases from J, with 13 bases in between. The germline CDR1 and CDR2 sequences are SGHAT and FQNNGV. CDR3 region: CASSLSGGLATNEKLFF. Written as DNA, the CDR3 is TGTGCCAGCAGCTTATCGGGAGGGCTGGCAACTAATGAAAAACTGTTTTTT.

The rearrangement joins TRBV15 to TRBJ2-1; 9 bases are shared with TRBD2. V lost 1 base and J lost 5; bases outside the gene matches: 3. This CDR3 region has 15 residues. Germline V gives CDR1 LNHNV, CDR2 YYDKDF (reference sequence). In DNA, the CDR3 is TGTGCCACCAGCAGAGGAGCGGGGGGAGACAATGAGCAGTTCTTC. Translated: CATSRGAGGDNEQFF.

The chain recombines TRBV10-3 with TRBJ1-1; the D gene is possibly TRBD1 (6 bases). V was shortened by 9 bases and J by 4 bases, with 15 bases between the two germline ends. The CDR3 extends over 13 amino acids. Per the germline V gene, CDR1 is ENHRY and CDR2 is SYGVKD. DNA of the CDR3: TGTGCCATTCACAGGGATGAGGGCACTGAAGCTTTCTTT. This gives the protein CAIHRDEGTEAFF.

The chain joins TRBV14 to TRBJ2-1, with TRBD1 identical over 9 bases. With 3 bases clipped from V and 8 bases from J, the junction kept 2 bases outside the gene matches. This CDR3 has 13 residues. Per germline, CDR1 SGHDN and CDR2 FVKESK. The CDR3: CASSQGQGDEQFF. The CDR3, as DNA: TGTGCCAGCAGCCAGGGACAGGGCGATGAGCAGTTCTTC.

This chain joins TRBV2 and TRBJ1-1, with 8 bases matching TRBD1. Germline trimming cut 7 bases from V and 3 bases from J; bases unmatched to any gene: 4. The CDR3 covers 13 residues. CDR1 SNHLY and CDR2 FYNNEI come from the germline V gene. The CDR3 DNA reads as TGTGCCAGCAACGAGGACAGGGACACTGAAGCTTTCTTT. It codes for CASNEDRDTEAFF.

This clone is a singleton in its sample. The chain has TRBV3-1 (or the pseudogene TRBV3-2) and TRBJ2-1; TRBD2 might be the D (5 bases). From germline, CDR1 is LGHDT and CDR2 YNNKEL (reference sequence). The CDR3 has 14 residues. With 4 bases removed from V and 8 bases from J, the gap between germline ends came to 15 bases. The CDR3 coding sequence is TGTGCCAGCAGCCCGATAGAAGTCGGGGATGAGCAGTTCTTC. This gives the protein CASSPIEVGDEQFF.

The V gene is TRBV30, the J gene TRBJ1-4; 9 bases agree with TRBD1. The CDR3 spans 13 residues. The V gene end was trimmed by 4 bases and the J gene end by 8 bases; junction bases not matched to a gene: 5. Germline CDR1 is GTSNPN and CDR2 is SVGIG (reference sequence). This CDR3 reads CAWKGQGGEKLFF. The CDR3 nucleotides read TGTGCCTGGAAGGGACAGGGTGGAGAAAAACTGTTTTTT.

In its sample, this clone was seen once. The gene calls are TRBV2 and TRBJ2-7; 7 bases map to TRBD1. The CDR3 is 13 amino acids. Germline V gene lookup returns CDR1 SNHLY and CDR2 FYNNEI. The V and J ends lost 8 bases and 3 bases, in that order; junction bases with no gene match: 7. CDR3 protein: CASLTGLIYEQYF. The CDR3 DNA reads TGTGCCAGCCTGACAGGGCTAATCTACGAGCAGTACTTC.